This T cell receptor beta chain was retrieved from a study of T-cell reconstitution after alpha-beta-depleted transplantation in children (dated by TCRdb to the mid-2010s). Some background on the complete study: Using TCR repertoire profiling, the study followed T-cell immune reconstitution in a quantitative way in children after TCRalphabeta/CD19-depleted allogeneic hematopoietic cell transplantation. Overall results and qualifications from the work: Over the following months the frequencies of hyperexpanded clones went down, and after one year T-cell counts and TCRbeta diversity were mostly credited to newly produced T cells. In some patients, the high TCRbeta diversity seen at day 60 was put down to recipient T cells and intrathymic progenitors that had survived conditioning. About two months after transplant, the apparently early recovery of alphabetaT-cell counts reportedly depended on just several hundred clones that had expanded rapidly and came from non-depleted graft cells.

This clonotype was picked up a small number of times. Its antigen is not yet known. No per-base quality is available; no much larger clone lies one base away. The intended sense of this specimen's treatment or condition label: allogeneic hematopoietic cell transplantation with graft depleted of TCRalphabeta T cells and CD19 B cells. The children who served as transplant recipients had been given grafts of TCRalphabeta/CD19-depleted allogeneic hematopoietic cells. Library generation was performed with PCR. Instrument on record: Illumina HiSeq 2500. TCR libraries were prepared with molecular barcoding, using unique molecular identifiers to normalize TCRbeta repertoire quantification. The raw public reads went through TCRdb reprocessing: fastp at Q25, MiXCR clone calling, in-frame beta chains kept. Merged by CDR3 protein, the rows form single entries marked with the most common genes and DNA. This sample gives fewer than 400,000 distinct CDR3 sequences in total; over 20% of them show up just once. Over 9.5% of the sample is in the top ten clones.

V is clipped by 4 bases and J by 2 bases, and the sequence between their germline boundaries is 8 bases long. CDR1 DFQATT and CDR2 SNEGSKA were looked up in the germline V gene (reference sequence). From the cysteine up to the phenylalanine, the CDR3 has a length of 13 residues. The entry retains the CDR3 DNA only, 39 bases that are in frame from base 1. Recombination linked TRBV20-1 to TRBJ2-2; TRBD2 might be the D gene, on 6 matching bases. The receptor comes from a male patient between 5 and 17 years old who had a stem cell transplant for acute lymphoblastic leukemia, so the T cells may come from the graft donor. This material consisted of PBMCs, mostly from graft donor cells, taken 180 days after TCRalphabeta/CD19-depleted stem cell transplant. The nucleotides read TGCAGTGCTATGCGGGAAAACACCGGGGAGCTGTTTTTT. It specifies CSAMRENTGELFF.